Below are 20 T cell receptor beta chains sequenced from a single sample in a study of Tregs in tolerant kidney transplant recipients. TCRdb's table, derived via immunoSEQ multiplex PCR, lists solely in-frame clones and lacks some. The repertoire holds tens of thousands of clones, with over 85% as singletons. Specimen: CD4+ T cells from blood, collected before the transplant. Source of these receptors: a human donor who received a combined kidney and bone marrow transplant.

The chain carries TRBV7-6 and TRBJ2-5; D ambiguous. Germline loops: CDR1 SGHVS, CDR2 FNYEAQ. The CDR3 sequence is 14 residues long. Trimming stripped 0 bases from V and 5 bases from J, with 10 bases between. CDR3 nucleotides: TGTGCCAGCAGCTTAGCGGGCATGGGTGAGACCCAGTACTTC. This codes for CASSLAGMGETQYF.

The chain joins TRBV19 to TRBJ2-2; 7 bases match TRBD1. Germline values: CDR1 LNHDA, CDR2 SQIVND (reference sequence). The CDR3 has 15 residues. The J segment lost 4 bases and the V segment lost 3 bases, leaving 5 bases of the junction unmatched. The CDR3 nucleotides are TGTGCCAGTAGTATTCAGGGGGTATTCACCGGGGAGCTGTTTTTT. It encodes CASSIQGVFTGELFF.

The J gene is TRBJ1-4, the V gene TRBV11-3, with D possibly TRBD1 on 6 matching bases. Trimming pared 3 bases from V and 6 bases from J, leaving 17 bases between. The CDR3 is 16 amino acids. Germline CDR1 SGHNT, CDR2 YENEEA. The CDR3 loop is CASSFGGGTGYEKLFF. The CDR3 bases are TGTGCCAGCAGCTTCGGGGGGGGAACAGGGTATGAAAAACTGTTTTTT.

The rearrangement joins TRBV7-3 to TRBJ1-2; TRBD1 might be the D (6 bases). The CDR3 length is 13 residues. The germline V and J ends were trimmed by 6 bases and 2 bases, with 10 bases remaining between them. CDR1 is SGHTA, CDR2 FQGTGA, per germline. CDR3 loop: CASSLGANYGYTF. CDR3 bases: TGTGCCAGCAGTTTGGGGGCGAACTATGGCTACACCTTC.

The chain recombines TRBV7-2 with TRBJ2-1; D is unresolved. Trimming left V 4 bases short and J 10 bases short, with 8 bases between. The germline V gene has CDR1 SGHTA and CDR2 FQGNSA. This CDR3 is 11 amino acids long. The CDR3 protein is CASSSPREQFF. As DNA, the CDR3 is TGTGCCAGCAGCTCCCCGAGGGAGCAGTTCTTC.

The CDR3 nucleotides are TGTGCCAGCAGCTTGGGGGACACGCAGACCCAGTACTTC. Amino acids: CASSLGDTQTQYF. The J gene is TRBJ2-5, the V gene TRBV5-4, with a weak D call TRBD1 (6 bases). The CDR3 sequence is 13 residues long. CDR1 is SGHNT and CDR2 is YYREEE in the germline V gene (reference sequence). With 0 bases removed from V and 6 bases from J, the gap between germline ends came to 9 bases.

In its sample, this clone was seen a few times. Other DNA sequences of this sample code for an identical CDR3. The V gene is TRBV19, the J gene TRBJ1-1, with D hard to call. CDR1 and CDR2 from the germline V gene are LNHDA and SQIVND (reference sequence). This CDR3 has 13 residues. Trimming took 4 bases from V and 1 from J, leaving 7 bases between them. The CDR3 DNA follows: TGTGCCAGTAGTACCACGGGGAACACTGAAGCTTTCTTT. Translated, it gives CASSTTGNTEAFF.

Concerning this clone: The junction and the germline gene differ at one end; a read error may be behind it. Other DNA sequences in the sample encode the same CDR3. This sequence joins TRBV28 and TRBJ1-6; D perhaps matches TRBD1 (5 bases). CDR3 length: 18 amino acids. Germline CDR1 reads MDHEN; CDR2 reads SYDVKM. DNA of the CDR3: TGTGCCAGCAGTTCCCAGGGAAAGTCCCACTCCTATAATTCCCCCCTCCACTTT. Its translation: CASSSQGKSHSYNSPLHF.

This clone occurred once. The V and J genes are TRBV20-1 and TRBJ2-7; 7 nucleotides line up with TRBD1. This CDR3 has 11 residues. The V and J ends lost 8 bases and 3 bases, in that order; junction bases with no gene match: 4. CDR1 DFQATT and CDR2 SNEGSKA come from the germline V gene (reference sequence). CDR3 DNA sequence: TGCAGTCCGGGACAGAACTACGAGCAGTACTTC. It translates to CSPGQNYEQYF.

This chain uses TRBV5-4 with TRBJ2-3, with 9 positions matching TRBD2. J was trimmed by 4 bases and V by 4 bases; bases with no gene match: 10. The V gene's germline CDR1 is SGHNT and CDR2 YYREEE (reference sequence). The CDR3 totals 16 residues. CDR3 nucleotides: TGTGCCAGCAGCAGAAAAGCGGGAGGAAGGTCAGATACGCAGTATTTT. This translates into CASSRKAGGRSDTQYF.

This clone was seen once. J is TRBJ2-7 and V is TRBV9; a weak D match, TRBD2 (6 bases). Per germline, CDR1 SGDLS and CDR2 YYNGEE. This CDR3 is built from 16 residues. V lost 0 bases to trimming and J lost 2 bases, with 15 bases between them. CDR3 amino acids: CASSVGSGVIAYEQYF. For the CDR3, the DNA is TGTGCCAGCAGCGTAGGGTCGGGGGTAATAGCCTACGAGCAGTACTTC.

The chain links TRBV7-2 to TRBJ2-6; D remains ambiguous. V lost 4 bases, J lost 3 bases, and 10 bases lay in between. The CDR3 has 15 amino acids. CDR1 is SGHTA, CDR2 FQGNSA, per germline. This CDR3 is CASSSDTFGANVLTF. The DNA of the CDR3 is TGTGCCAGCAGCTCCGACACCTTTGGGGCCAACGTCCTGACTTTC.

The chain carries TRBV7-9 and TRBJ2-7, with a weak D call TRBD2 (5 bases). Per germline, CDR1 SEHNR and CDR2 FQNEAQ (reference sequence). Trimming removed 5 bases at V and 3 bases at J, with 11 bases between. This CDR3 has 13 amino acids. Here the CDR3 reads CASSAGLGYEQYF. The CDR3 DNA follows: TGTGCCAGCAGCGCGGGCCTAGGCTACGAGCAGTACTTC.

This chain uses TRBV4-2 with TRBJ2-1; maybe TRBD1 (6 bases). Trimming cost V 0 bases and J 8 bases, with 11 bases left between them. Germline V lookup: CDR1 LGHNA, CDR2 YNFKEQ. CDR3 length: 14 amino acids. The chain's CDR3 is CASSQDPGADEQFF. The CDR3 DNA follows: TGTGCCAGCAGCCAAGATCCAGGGGCCGATGAGCAGTTCTTC.

CDR3 bases: TGCAGCGGGAACGGGATAGCGGGGGTCGGGTCCACAGATACGCAGTATTTT. Translating gives CSGNGIAGVGSTDTQYF. The chain has TRBV29-1 and TRBJ2-3; TRBD2 aligns across 9 bases. Germline V lookup: CDR1 SQVTM, CDR2 ANQGSEA. The CDR3 is made up of 17 amino acids. V was clipped by 7 bases and J by 2 bases; unmatched bases: 16.

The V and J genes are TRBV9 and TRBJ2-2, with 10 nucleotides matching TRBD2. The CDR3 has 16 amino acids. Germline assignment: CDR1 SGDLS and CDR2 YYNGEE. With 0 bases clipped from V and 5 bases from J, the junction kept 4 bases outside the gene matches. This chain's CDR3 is CASSVVSGGSTGELFF. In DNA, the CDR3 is TGTGCCAGCAGCGTAGTTAGCGGGGGGAGTACCGGGGAGCTGTTTTTT.

The CDR3 protein is CASTSPVYGKNIQYF. In DNA form, the CDR3 reads TGTGCCAGCACCTCCCCGGTATATGGCAAAAACATTCAGTACTTC. The chain uses TRBV7-2 and TRBJ2-4; D gene ambiguous. Germline V gene lookup returns CDR1 SGHTA and CDR2 FQGNSA. The CDR3 is 15 amino acids. The ends were cut back, 7 bases at V and 3 bases at J, with 16 bases in the middle.

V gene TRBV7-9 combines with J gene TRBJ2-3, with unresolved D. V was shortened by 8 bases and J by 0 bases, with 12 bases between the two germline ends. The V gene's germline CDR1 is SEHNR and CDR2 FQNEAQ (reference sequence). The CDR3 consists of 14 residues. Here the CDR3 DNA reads TGTGCCAGCCGACTCCCTCTTAGCACAGATACGCAGTATTTT. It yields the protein CASRLPLSTDTQYF.

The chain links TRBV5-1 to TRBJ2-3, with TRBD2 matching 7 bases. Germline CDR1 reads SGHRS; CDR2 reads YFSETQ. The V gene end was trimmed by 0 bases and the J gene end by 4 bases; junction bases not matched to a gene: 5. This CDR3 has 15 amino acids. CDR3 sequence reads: CASSLEGLVADTQYF. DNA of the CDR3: TGCGCCAGCAGCTTGGAAGGACTAGTAGCAGATACGCAGTATTTT.

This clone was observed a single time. The CDR3: CASSLEGFTYNEQFF. The DNA of the CDR3 is TGTGCCAGTAGCCTCGAGGGATTCACCTACAATGAGCAGTTCTTC. The rearrangement links TRBV19 to TRBJ2-1; a weak D match, TRBD2 (5 bases). Per germline, CDR1 LNHDA and CDR2 SQIVND (reference sequence). The CDR3 totals 15 residues. V was clipped by 6 bases and J by 2 bases, with 14 bases between them.